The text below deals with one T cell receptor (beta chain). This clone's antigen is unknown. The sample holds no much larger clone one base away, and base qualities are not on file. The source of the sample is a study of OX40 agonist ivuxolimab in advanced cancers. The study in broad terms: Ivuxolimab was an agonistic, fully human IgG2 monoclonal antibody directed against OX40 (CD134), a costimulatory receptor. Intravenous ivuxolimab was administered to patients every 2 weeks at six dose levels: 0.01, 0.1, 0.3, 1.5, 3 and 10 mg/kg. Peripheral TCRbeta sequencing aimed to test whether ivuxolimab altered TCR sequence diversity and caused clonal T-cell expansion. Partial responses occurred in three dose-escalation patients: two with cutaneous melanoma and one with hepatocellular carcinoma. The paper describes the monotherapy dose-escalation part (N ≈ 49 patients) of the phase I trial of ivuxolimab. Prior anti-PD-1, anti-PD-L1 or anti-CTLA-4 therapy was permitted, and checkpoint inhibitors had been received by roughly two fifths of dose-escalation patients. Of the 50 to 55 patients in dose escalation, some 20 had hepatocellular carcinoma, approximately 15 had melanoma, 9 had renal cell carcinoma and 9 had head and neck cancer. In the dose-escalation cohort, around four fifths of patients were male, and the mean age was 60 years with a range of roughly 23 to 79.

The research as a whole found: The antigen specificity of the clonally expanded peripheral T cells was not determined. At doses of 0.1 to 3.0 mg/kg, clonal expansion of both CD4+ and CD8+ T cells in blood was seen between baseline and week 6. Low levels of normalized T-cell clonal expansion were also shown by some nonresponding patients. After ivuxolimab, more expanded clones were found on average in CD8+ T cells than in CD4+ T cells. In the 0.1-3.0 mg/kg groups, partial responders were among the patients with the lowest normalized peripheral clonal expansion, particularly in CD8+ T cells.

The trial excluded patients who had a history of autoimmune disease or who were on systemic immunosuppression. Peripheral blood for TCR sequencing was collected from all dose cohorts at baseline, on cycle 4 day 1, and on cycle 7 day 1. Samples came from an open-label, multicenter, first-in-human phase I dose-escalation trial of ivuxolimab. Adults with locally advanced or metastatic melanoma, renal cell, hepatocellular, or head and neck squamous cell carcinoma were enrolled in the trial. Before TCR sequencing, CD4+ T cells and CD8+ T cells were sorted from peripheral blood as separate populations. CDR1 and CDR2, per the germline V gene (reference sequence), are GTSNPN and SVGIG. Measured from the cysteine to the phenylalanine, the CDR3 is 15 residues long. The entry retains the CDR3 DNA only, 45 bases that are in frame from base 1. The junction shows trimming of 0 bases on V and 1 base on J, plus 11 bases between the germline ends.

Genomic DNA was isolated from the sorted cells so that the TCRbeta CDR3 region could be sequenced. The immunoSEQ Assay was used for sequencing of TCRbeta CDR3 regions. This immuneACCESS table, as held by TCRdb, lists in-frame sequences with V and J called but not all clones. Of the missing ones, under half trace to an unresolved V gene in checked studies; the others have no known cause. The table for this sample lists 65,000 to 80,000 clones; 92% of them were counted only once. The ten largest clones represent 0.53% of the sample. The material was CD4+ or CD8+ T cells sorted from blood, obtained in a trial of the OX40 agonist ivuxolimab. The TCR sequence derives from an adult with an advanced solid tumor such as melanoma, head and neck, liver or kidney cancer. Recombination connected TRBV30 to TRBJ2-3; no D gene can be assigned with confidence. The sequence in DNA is TGTGCCTGGAGTGTACTCTACAAGGGCACAGATACGCAGTATTTT. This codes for CAWSVLYKGTDTQYF.